These 29 T cell receptor beta chains were all obtained from the same sample, sequenced in a study of T cells in localized non-small cell lung cancer. Here immunoSEQ multiplex PCR was the method, and the copy in TCRdb shows in-frame clones only, minus some. The repertoire holds around 20,000 clones, with approximately 90% as singletons. The material was peripheral blood, obtained before any cancer treatment. These receptors were taken from a woman aged 35 to 69 with stage I lung adenocarcinoma.

This clone was detected only once. This rearrangement joins TRBV4-3 to TRBJ2-7; D is uncertain. Germline CDR1 LGHNA, CDR2 YSLEER. This CDR3 comprises 13 residues. V lost 1 base, J lost 7 bases, and 11 bases lay in between. The CDR3 nucleotides read TGCGCCAGCAGCCAAGCCGTACAAGCTGAGCAGTACTTC. Amino acid sequence: CASSQAVQAEQYF.

V and J are TRBV25-1 and TRBJ1-4; 8 bases map to TRBD1. The ends lost 3 bases at V and 7 bases at J; junction bases unmatched: 10. Germline V lookup: CDR1 MGHDK, CDR2 SYGVNS. The CDR3 runs 16 residues. The CDR3 DNA reads TGTGCCAGCAGTGATCCCGACAGGGGAAAGGGTGAAAAACTGTTTTTT. The encoded protein is CASSDPDRGKGEKLFF.

This chain links TRBV6-5 with TRBJ1-1, with D perhaps matching TRBD1 (5 bases). V lost 6 bases and J lost 1, with 9 bases in between. In germline, CDR1 is MNHEY, CDR2 SVGAGI. The CDR3 runs 13 residues. The CDR3 DNA follows: TGTGCCAGCAGCCGAGGACAGAACACTGAAGCTTTCTTT. Protein product: CASSRGQNTEAFF.

The chain uses TRBV6-5 and TRBJ2-1; D not resolved. CDR1 is MNHEY, CDR2 SVGAGI, per germline. The CDR3 runs to 14 residues. V was shortened by 2 bases and J by 0 bases, with 5 bases between the two germline ends. CDR3 amino acids: CASSYPGSYNEQFF. The CDR3 DNA reads TGTGCCAGCAGTTACCCCGGCTCCTACAATGAGCAGTTCTTC.

This chain joins TRBV11-2 and TRBJ1-2, with D perhaps matching TRBD1 (6 bases). The CDR3 totals 14 residues. The germline V and J ends were trimmed by 1 base and 3 bases, with 9 bases remaining between them. The germline V gene encodes CDR1 SGHAT and CDR2 FQNNGV. CDR3 sequence (DNA): TGTGCCAGCAGCTTAGTGGAGGGGGACTATGGCTACACCTTC. This gives the protein CASSLVEGDYGYTF.

The CDR3 loop is CASSKGYGYTF. CDR3 nucleotide sequence: TGTGCCAGCAGTAAGGGCTATGGCTACACCTTC. The chain employs TRBV27 and TRBJ1-2; D ambiguous. This CDR3 comprises 11 residues. The germline CDR1 and CDR2 sequences are MNHEY and SMNVEV (reference sequence). Deletions cut 5 bases from V and 4 bases from J, with 5 bases between.

The DNA for the CDR3 is TGTGCCAGCAGCTTAGGCCAGGGGATGGAGACCCAGTACTTC. This translates into CASSLGQGMETQYF. The chain combines TRBV7-2 with TRBJ2-5; a weak D match, TRBD1 (6 bases). Germline values: CDR1 SGHTA, CDR2 FQGNSA. The ends were cut back, 1 base at V and 5 bases at J, with 11 bases in the middle. The CDR3 is made up of 14 amino acids.

As concerns this clone: Other DNA sequences in this sample translate to the same CDR3. The V call is TRBV19, the J call TRBJ2-1; D uncertain. The CDR3 is 15 amino acids. CDR1 is LNHDA, CDR2 SQIVND, per germline (reference sequence). Trimming left V 3 bases short and J 5 bases short, with 14 bases between. In DNA form, the CDR3 reads TGTGCCAGTAGTATCGGGCCCCTTGAACACAATGAGCAGTTCTTC. It specifies CASSIGPLEHNEQFF.

The rearrangement links TRBV5-1 to TRBJ1-4; 8 bases match TRBD1. J lost 7 bases, V lost 4 bases, and 9 bases had no gene match. The CDR3 loop spans 15 amino acids. Germline loops: CDR1 SGHRS, CDR2 YFSETQ. CDR3: CASSLGTGWSEKLFF. The DNA of the CDR3 is TGCGCCAGCAGCCTCGGGACAGGATGGAGTGAAAAACTGTTTTTT.

The chain uses TRBV7-2 and TRBJ1-2; 7 nucleotides line up with TRBD1. This CDR3 has 13 residues. CDR1 is SGHTA and CDR2 is FQGNSA in the germline V gene. J lost 5 bases, V lost 5 bases, and 5 bases had no gene match. The CDR3 loop reads CASSKDRLYGYTF. As DNA, the CDR3 is TGTGCCAGCAGCAAGGACAGGCTATATGGCTACACCTTC.

This clone appeared a single time. The rearrangement links TRBV6-1 to TRBJ2-1, with 7 positions matching TRBD1. The CDR3 is 15 amino acids. Germline CDR1 MNHNS, CDR2 SASEGT. V lost 6 bases to trimming and J lost 3 bases; unmatched junction nucleotides: 8. In DNA, the CDR3 is TGTGCCAGCAGACCGACAGGGACACACTACAATGAGCAGTTCTTC. Its translation: CASRPTGTHYNEQFF.

The CDR3 protein is CASSLGQILYEQYF. The CDR3 DNA reads TGTGCCAGCAGCTTGGGACAGATTTTGTACGAGCAGTACTTC. V usage is TRBV11-3 and J usage is TRBJ2-7; 7 nucleotides align to TRBD1. CDR1 is SGHNT and CDR2 is YENEEA in the germline V gene. The CDR3 has 14 amino acids. V dropped 3 bases and J dropped 4; count of bases not matched to a gene: 6.

The sample holds one count of this clone. The chain couples TRBV2 to TRBJ2-3; D might be TRBD2 (6 bases). From germline, CDR1 is SNHLY and CDR2 FYNNEI. The CDR3 spans 15 residues. With 4 bases removed from V and 3 bases from J, the gap between germline ends came to 14 bases. CDR3 loop: CASSGLAQGTDTQYF. CDR3 DNA sequence: TGTGCCAGCAGTGGGCTAGCGCAGGGAACAGATACGCAGTATTTT.

The chain employs TRBV28 and TRBJ1-5; TRBD1 matches 9 bases. The CDR3 covers 16 residues. Trimming removed 5 bases from V and 3 bases from J; junction bases left unmatched: 8. Germline CDR1 is MDHEN and CDR2 is SYDVKM. The CDR3 is CASSPPGQGNNQPQHF. CDR3 in DNA: TGTGCCAGCAGTCCTCCGGGACAGGGAAACAATCAGCCCCAGCATTTT.

This clone was observed a single time. This chain connects TRBV4-1 to TRBJ2-1; TRBD2 is a possible D gene (7 bases). Trimming shortened V by 3 bases and J by 6 bases, and 21 bases separated the two germline ends. Germline assignment: CDR1 MGHRA and CDR2 YSYEKL. There are 17 residues in the CDR3. The CDR3 sequence is CASSQLDLGLGGNEQFF. The CDR3 region has the DNA TGCGCCAGCAGCCAGCTCGACCTCGGACTAGGGGGCAATGAGCAGTTCTTC.

This CDR3 reads CASSGPGGVAYEQYF. CDR3 sequence (DNA): TGCGCCAGCAGTGGTCCGGGGGGGGTGGCCTACGAGCAGTACTTC. V gene TRBV10-1 combines with J gene TRBJ2-7; TRBD2 agrees at 8 bases. The CDR3 is made up of 15 amino acids. Unmatched junction bases numbered 7, after V lost 4 bases and J lost 2 bases. CDR1 and CDR2 from the germline V gene are WNHNN and SYGVQD (reference sequence).

A note on this clone: The germline gene is not matched at one end of the junction; a read error may be the cause. The chain is built from TRBV7-7 and TRBJ2-5, with D uncertain. Germline-derived CDR1 and CDR2 are SSHAT and FNYEAQ (reference sequence). This CDR3 is 12 amino acids long. The CDR3 DNA reads as TGTGCTAGCAGCCCAGTGGAAGAGACCCAGTACTTC. Translating gives CASSPVEETQYF.

V usage is TRBV13 and J usage is TRBJ2-2; D is uncertain. The CDR3 spans 14 residues. The V end lost 3 bases, the J end lost 5 bases, and 10 bases lay between the germline ends. Germline-derived CDR1 and CDR2 are PRHDT and FYEKMQ (reference sequence). The CDR3 spells CASSFLEYTGELFF. CDR3 nucleotide sequence: TGTGCCAGCAGCTTCCTAGAGTATACCGGGGAGCTGTTTTTT.

The chain carries TRBV6-4 and TRBJ2-3; maybe TRBD2 (6 bases). The CDR3 has 14 residues. CDR1 and CDR2 from the germline V gene are MRHNA and SNTAGT. The V and J ends lost 3 bases and 5 bases respectively, with 12 bases between them. The CDR3 DNA reads as TGTGCCAGCAGTGAGGGGATTAGCGGAGATACGCAGTATTTT. Its translation is CASSEGISGDTQYF.

The chain uses TRBV13 and TRBJ2-7, with a weak D call TRBD2 (5 bases). The CDR3 spans 15 residues. Germline V gene data show CDR1 as PRHDT and CDR2 as FYEKMQ (reference sequence). V dropped 6 bases and J dropped 6 bases, with 21 bases sitting between them. CDR3 nucleotide sequence: TGTGCCAGCAGTCCAAACGCGGGCCCTGAATTCGAGCAGTACTTC. It encodes CASSPNAGPEFEQYF.

In this sample, this clone turned up once. This chain links TRBV11-2 with TRBJ2-7; 9 nucleotides align to TRBD1. Per the germline V gene, CDR1 is SGHAT and CDR2 is FQNNGV. J lost 2 bases, V lost 8 bases, and 7 bases had no gene match. The CDR3 sequence is 14 residues long. The DNA for the CDR3 is TGTGCCAGCGGTCCGGGACAGGGTACCTACGAGCAGTACTTC. Protein sequence: CASGPGQGTYEQYF.

This chain links TRBV9 with TRBJ2-5, with 10 bases matching TRBD1. The CDR3 runs 16 residues. The junction had 15 bases not matched to a gene; V was cut back by 4 bases and J by 9 bases. Germline CDR1 and CDR2: SGDLS and YYNGEE. CDR3 bases: TGTGCCAGCAGCTTCCGGACAGGGGGAGGGGATCAGCCCCAGTACTTC. Translation gives CASSFRTGGGDQPQYF.

In this sample, this clone turned up a few times. The chain couples TRBV5-1 to TRBJ2-1; D not resolved. With 4 bases removed from V and 7 bases from J, the gap between germline ends came to 9 bases. Per germline, CDR1 SGHRS and CDR2 YFSETQ. The CDR3 contains 12 residues. CDR3 residues: CASSGTRNEQFF. The CDR3 DNA follows: TGCGCCAGCAGCGGAACGAGAAATGAGCAGTTCTTC.

The chain combines TRBV6-1 with TRBJ1-1; D possibly corresponds to TRBD1 (5 bases). The V gene's germline CDR1 is MNHNS and CDR2 SASEGT. The CDR3 runs to 14 residues. V was shortened by 5 bases and J by 0 bases, with 10 bases between the two germline ends. In DNA, the CDR3 is TGTGCCAGCAGTCTCAGGGCCTTGAACACTGAAGCTTTCTTT. It is translated as CASSLRALNTEAFF.

This chain uses TRBV11-3 with TRBJ2-7; D gene ambiguous. Trimming pared 0 bases from V and 1 base from J, leaving 10 bases between. The CDR3 length is 15 residues. CDR1 and CDR2 from the germline V gene are SGHNT and YENEEA. CDR3 DNA: TGTGCCAGCAGCTTAGAAACAGTCCTTTCCTACGAGCAGTACTTC. Residues: CASSLETVLSYEQYF.

The gene calls are TRBV5-4 and TRBJ2-5, with TRBD2 matching over 7 bases. V lost 1 base to trimming and J lost 4 bases; unmatched junction nucleotides: 1. This CDR3 region has 13 residues. The germline gives CDR1 SGHNT, CDR2 YYREEE (reference sequence). As DNA, the CDR3 is TGTGCCAGCAGCTTGACGGGAGGAGAGACCCAGTACTTC. Its protein product is CASSLTGGETQYF.

V and J are TRBV7-9 and TRBJ2-2, with 12 bases lining up with TRBD2. This CDR3 region has 17 residues. Germline CDR1 SEHNR, CDR2 FQNEAQ (reference sequence). V shed 5 bases and J 2 bases; nucleotides not matched to a gene: 6. In nucleotides, the CDR3 is TGTGCCAGCAGCCGCATACTAGCGGGGGGAAACACCGGGGAGCTGTTTTTT. Its protein is CASSRILAGGNTGELFF.

This rearrangement joins TRBV25-1 to TRBJ1-3; TRBD1 is a possible D gene (5 bases). The CDR3 spans 15 residues. Germline V gives CDR1 MGHDK, CDR2 SYGVNS. V was cut by 4 bases and J by 0 bases, with 10 bases left in between. CDR3 coding DNA: TGTGCCAGCAGTGTACCAGGGAGCTCTGGAAACACCATATATTTT. Its translation is CASSVPGSSGNTIYF.

The chain employs TRBV5-4 and TRBJ2-3; D may be TRBD2 (5 bases). Germline CDR1 and CDR2: SGHNT and YYREEE (reference sequence). Trimming stripped 0 bases from V and 5 bases from J, with 7 bases between. The CDR3 spans 13 residues. Here the CDR3 DNA reads TGTGCCAGCAGCTTGGAAGGAGGAGATACGCAGTATTTT. Translation gives CASSLEGGDTQYF.